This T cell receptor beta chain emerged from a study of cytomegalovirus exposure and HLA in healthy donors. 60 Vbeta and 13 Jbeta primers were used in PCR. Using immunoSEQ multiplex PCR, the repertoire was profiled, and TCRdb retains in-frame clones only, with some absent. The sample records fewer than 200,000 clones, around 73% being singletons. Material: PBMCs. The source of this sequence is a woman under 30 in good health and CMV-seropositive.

The CDR3 spells CSGHTGGTEAFF. The CDR3, as DNA: TGCAGCGGTCATACAGGGGGCACTGAAGCTTTCTTT. The chain employs TRBV29-1 and TRBJ1-1, with 8 bases lining up with TRBD1. Per germline, CDR1 SQVTM and CDR2 ANQGSEA. Unmatched junction bases numbered 5, after V lost 7 bases and J lost 4 bases. This CDR3 has 12 amino acids.